The 25 T cell receptor beta chains presented below share a single source sample, sequenced in a study of T cell repertoires in ileal Crohn's disease. The time point: neoterminal ileum biopsy at postoperative endoscopy, about 6 months after surgery. Assay used: immunoSEQ multiplex PCR; TCRdb lists only in-frame clones, some missing. The table lists about 12,000 clones, about two thirds of them singletons, with approximately 8.6% in the top ten. The sample consisted of ileal tissue. These receptors were taken from an adult with Crohn's disease.

About this clone itself: At one end, the junction sequence differs from germline, possibly due to a read error. This rearrangement joins TRBV19 to TRBJ2-7; D tentatively fits TRBD1 or TRBD2 (5 bases each). The CDR3 loop spans 14 amino acids. Looked up from germline, CDR1 is LNHDA and CDR2 is SQIVND (reference sequence). This CDR3 reads CAGSPPRGPLEQYF. CDR3 DNA: TGTGCCGGTAGCCCTCCCCGGGGCCCGCTCGAGCAGTACTTC.

The chain employs TRBV6-1 and TRBJ2-5; the match to TRBD1 covers 12 bases. V shed 7 bases, J shed 7 bases, and the junction held 10 bases outside the gene matches. There are 15 residues in the CDR3. The germline gives CDR1 MNHNS, CDR2 SASEGT. DNA for the CDR3: TGTGCCAGCACGGCGGGACAGGGGGCCGGTGGGACCCAGTACTTC. Its protein product is CASTAGQGAGGTQYF.

V is TRBV27 and J is TRBJ1-2; 7 nucleotides line up with TRBD1. Trimming at V came to 5 bases and at J to 1 base, leaving 4 bases not matched to a gene. This CDR3 has 14 amino acids. Germline CDR1 and CDR2: MNHEY and SMNVEV (reference sequence). CDR3 residues: CASSRRGSNYGYTF. The CDR3 DNA is TGTGCCAGCAGTCGCAGGGGGAGTAACTATGGCTACACCTTC.

This chain links TRBV14 with TRBJ2-7, with D perhaps being TRBD1 or TRBD2 (5 bases each). With 0 bases removed from V and 5 bases from J, the gap between germline ends came to 17 bases. CDR3 length: 16 residues. In germline, CDR1 is SGHDN, CDR2 FVKESK. This CDR3 reads CASSQDTSIRGHEQYF. DNA of the CDR3: TGTGCCAGCAGCCAAGATACTTCCATACGGGGCCACGAGCAGTACTTC.

This clone was found a few times. The chain links TRBV28 to TRBJ1-5, with D maybe TRBD1 (5 bases). The CDR3 spans 15 residues. Trimming took 7 bases from V and 6 from J, leaving 19 bases between them. Per germline, CDR1 MDHEN and CDR2 SYDVKM. This CDR3 reads CASTAGTYRGQPQHF. The CDR3 DNA is TGTGCCAGCACCGCAGGGACCTATCGCGGTCAGCCCCAGCATTTT.

The V call is TRBV18, the J call TRBJ1-1; no definite D call. Germline-derived CDR1 and CDR2 are KGHSH and LQKENI. V lost 6 bases and J lost 1, with 12 bases in between. The CDR3 runs 14 residues. CDR3 residues: CASSPVGPNTEAFF. CDR3 coding DNA: TGTGCCAGCTCCCCCGTCGGACCGAACACTGAAGCTTTCTTT.

This clone was picked up one time. This rearrangement joins TRBV11-1 to TRBJ2-3, with 7 bases identical to TRBD2. The CDR3 runs to 15 residues. Trimming at V came to 5 bases and at J to 0 bases, leaving 5 bases not matched to a gene. Germline CDR1 SGHAT, CDR2 FQDESV (reference sequence). The DNA of the CDR3 is TGTGCCAGCAGCCCGAGCGGGGCGAGCACAGATACGCAGTATTTT. It codes for CASSPSGASTDTQYF.

The V and J genes are TRBV5-4 and TRBJ2-7; 9 bases agree with TRBD1. Germline CDR1 SGHNT, CDR2 YYREEE (reference sequence). V was pared by 3 bases and J by 2 bases, with 9 bases of the junction left unmatched. CDR3 length: 16 amino acids. The CDR3 coding sequence is TGTGCCAGCAGCTATGGAGGGACAGGGATGCCCTACGAGCAGTACTTC. Translation gives CASSYGGTGMPYEQYF.

This clone was seen a handful of times. This chain connects TRBV19 to TRBJ1-5; D unclear. Trimming left V 3 bases short and J 0 bases short, with 9 bases between. Per germline, CDR1 LNHDA and CDR2 SQIVND (reference sequence). The CDR3 has 15 residues. CDR3: CASSILRDSNQPQHF. DNA of the CDR3: TGTGCCAGTAGTATCCTGCGGGATAGCAATCAGCCCCAGCATTTT. Full variable domain (outside the CDR3, taken from reference TRBV19 and TRBJ1-5): DGGITQSPKYLFRKEGQNVTLSCEQNLNHDAMYWYRQDPGQGLRLIYYSQIVNDFQKGDIAEGYSVSREKKESFPLTVTSAQKNPTAFYLCASSILRDSNQPQHFGDGTRLSIL.

The chain combines TRBV6-6 with TRBJ1-1; D gene uncertain. Between the trimmed V and J ends, which lost 5 bases and 0 bases, there was a span of 10 bases. From germline, CDR1 is MNHNY and CDR2 SVGAGI (reference sequence). The CDR3 is 14 residues long. The CDR3 DNA reads as TGTGCCAGCAGTCGAGAAAGGATGAACACTGAAGCTTTCTTT. Translation: CASSRERMNTEAFF.

V and J are TRBV10-1 and TRBJ1-1; the D is unclear. CDR3 length equals 15 residues. V lost 3 bases, J lost 1 base, and 12 bases lay in between. CDR1 WNHNN and CDR2 SYGVQD come from the germline V gene (reference sequence). The CDR3 DNA sequence: TGCGCCAGCAGTGAAGGCAGCCTGGGGAACACTGAAGCTTTCTTT. Amino acids: CASSEGSLGNTEAFF.

This clone qualifies as medium-sized (0.01 to 0.1%). The chain uses TRBV15 and TRBJ2-1; D might be TRBD2 (7 bases). This CDR3 region has 17 residues. Germline V lookup: CDR1 LNHNV, CDR2 YYDKDF (reference sequence). V was shortened by 2 bases and J by 5 bases, with 19 bases between the two germline ends. The CDR3 sequence is CATSRNPGGPVHNEQFF. The DNA of the CDR3 is TGTGCCACCAGCAGAAACCCCGGGGGGCCTGTCCACAATGAGCAGTTCTTC.

Sample share makes this clone medium-sized. This chain's CDR3 is CASSLKQAGSGNTIYF. The CDR3 DNA sequence: TGCGCCAGCAGCTTGAAGCAGGCGGGCTCTGGAAACACCATATATTTT. The rearrangement links TRBV5-1 to TRBJ1-3; the D is unclear. Per germline, CDR1 SGHRS and CDR2 YFSETQ. This CDR3 has 16 amino acids. Trimming removed 1 base at V and 0 bases at J, with 11 bases between. Complete variable domain (other parts from reference TRBV5-1 and TRBJ1-3): KAGVTQTPRYLIKTRGQQVTLSCSPISGHRSVSWYQQTPGQGLQFLFEYFSETQRNKGNFPGRFSGRQFSNSRSEMNVSTLELGDSALYLCASSLKQAGSGNTIYFGEGSWLTVV.

The rearrangement links TRBV28 to TRBJ2-7, with TRBD1 matching 7 bases. Germline values: CDR1 MDHEN, CDR2 SYDVKM. The ends lost 5 bases at V and 7 bases at J; junction bases unmatched: 14. This CDR3 region has 15 residues. CDR3 sequence: CASSLPGTGVREQYF. DNA for the CDR3: TGTGCCAGCAGTCTACCGGGAACAGGGGTGAGAGAGCAGTACTTC.

This clone came up a few times. The chain is built from TRBV2 and TRBJ2-7; D is unresolved. Deletions cut 7 bases from V and 2 bases from J, with 6 bases between. The length of the CDR3 is 11 residues. Germline V gives CDR1 SNHLY, CDR2 FYNNEI. DNA for the CDR3: TGTGCCAGCAAGGTAGCCTACGAGCAGTACTTC. It specifies CASKVAYEQYF. Full variable domain (outside the CDR3, taken from reference TRBV2 and TRBJ2-7): EPEVTQTPSHQVTQMGQEVILRCVPISNHLYFYWYRQILGQKVEFLVSFYNNEISEKSEIFDDQFSVERPDGSNFTLKIRSTKLEDSAMYFCASKVAYEQYFGPGTRLTVT.

V gene TRBV7-6 combines with J gene TRBJ2-3; 10 bases match TRBD2. V lost 3 bases to trimming and J lost 4 bases; unmatched junction nucleotides: 4. The germline CDR1 and CDR2 sequences are SGHVS and FNYEAQ. The length of the CDR3 is 15 residues. The CDR3, as DNA: TGTGCCAGCAGCTTCCAGCGGGGGGGCTCAGATACGCAGTATTTT. Its translation is CASSFQRGGSDTQYF.

The CDR3 DNA is TGTGCCAGCAGCAGGACAGGGGTTTTTCAGCCCCAGCATTTT. It translates to CASSRTGVFQPQHF. The V and J genes are TRBV27 and TRBJ1-5, with TRBD1 matching 9 bases. This CDR3 has 14 residues. After removal of 6 bases from V and 6 bases from J, the junction contained 6 bases not matched to a gene. Germline values: CDR1 MNHEY, CDR2 SMNVEV (reference sequence).

In DNA form, the CDR3 reads TGTGCCAGCAGGAACCGGGACAGAATTAATGAGCAGTTCTTC. Protein sequence: CASRNRDRINEQFF. This sequence joins TRBV11-3 and TRBJ2-1, with TRBD1 matching 7 bases. Germline V gives CDR1 SGHNT, CDR2 YENEEA. This CDR3 contains 14 residues. J lost 7 bases, V lost 6 bases, and 9 bases had no gene match.

This clone is deemed large. CDR3 loop: CASTTGSRYNEQFF. DNA of the CDR3: TGTGCCAGCACTACTGGCTCCCGTTACAATGAGCAGTTCTTC. V usage is TRBV6-1 and J usage is TRBJ2-1; no clear D gene. Germline assignment: CDR1 MNHNS and CDR2 SASEGT. V was clipped by 7 bases and J by 4 bases, with 14 bases between them. This CDR3 region has 14 residues.

In its sample, this clone is medium-sized. The chain employs TRBV10-3 and TRBJ1-5, with D unclear. The CDR3 sequence is 13 residues long. V lost 5 bases and J lost 3, with 8 bases in between. From germline, CDR1 is ENHRY and CDR2 SYGVKD. The CDR3 DNA is TGTGCCATCAGTCAACAGCCCAATCAGCCCCAGCATTTT. Its protein is CAISQQPNQPQHF.

The rearrangement uses TRBV2 and TRBJ2-7; TRBD1 matches 8 bases. There are 17 residues in the CDR3. Germline V CDR1 and CDR2: SNHLY, FYNNEI. Trimming at V came to 2 bases and at J to 3 bases, leaving 12 bases not matched to a gene. CDR3 in amino acids: CASSESAGGNILYEQYF. The CDR3 DNA is TGTGCCAGCAGTGAATCGGCAGGGGGCAATATACTCTACGAGCAGTACTTC.

The genes are TRBV6-1 and TRBJ2-3, with TRBD2 matching over 14 bases. The CDR3 consists of 16 residues. The germline V gene encodes CDR1 MNHNS and CDR2 SASEGT. The V and J ends lost 4 bases and 1 base, in that order; junction bases with no gene match: 1. The CDR3 region is CASSGGLAGGTDTQYF. As DNA, the CDR3 is TGTGCCAGCAGTGGGGGACTAGCGGGGGGCACAGATACGCAGTATTTT.

The J gene is TRBJ1-2, the V gene TRBV6-1; D is ambiguous. CDR1 MNHNS and CDR2 SASEGT come from the germline V gene. The CDR3 spans 13 residues. The germline V and J ends were trimmed by 6 bases and 4 bases, with 12 bases remaining between them. The CDR3 DNA follows: TGTGCCAGCAGGGCAGGAGTTCTCTATGGCTACACCTTC. As protein: CASRAGVLYGYTF.

This clone was recorded only once. The genes are TRBV7-9 and TRBJ1-4; D uncertain. Germline values: CDR1 SEHNR, CDR2 FQNEAQ (reference sequence). This CDR3 region has 14 residues. V dropped 2 bases and J dropped 1 base, with 5 bases sitting between them. The CDR3 DNA follows: TGTGCCAGCAGCTTACAGGAAACTAATGAAAAACTGTTTTTT. It yields the protein CASSLQETNEKLFF.

For this clone: One junction end does not reproduce the germline sequence, and a read error may be involved. The CDR3 loop is CASSLNPSYNEQFF. CDR3 nucleotide sequence: TGTGCTAGCAGCTTGAACCCCTCCTACAATGAGCAGTTCTTC. The chain links TRBV7-7 to TRBJ2-1; D is uncertain. This CDR3 has 14 residues. Germline CDR1 and CDR2: SSHAT and FNYEAQ (reference sequence).